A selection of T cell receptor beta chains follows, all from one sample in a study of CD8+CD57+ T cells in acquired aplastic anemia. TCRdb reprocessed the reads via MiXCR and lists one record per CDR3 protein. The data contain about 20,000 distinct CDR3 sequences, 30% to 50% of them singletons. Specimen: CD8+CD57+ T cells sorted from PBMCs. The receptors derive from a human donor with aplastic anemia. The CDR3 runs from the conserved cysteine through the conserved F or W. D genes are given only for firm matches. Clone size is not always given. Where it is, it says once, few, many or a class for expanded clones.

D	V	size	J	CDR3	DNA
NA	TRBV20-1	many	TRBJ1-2	CSARDPPVSGTRDYGYTF	TGCAGTGCTAGAGATCCCCCCGTTAGCGGGACGCGGGACTATGGCTACACCTTC
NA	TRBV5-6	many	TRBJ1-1	CASNEKGGGTEAFF	TGTGCCAGCAATGAGAAGGGGGGAGGCACTGAAGCTTTCTTT
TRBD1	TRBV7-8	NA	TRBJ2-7	CASSLVWEGQGIHEQYF	TGTGCCAGCAGCTTAGTATGGGAGGGACAGGGGATCCACGAGCAGTACTTC
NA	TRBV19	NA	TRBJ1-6	CARDVVRAGENSPLHF	TGTGCTAGAGATGTGGTCCGCGCGGGCGAGAATTCACCCCTCCACTTT
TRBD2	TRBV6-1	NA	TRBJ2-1	CASSREGQNEQFF	TGTGCCAGCAGCCGGGAGGGCCAGAATGAGCAGTTCTTC
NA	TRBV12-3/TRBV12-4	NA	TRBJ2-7	CAPPSHPSYEQYF	TGTGCCCCCCCCTCCCATCCCAGCTACGAGCAGTACTTT
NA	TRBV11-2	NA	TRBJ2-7	CASSLTGAYEQYF	TGTGCCAGCAGCTTAACGGGAGCCTACGAGCAGTACTTC
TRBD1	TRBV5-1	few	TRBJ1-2	CASSFTGVMDGYTF	TGCGCCAGCAGCTTTACAGGGGTAATGGATGGCTACACCTTC
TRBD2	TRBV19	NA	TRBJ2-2	CASRPTAGGLNTGELFF	TGTGCCAGTAGACCGACAGCGGGGGGCTTGAACACCGGGGAGCTGTTTTTT
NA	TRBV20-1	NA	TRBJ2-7	CSALGPDLNLYEQYF	TGCAGTGCCCTTGGACCCGATCTAAACCTCTACGAGCAGTACTTC
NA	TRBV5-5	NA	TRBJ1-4	CASSLGGQDQKLFF	TGTGCCAGCAGCTTGGGAGGGCAGGATCAAAAACTGTTTTTT
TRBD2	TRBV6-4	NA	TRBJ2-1	CASSGGLAGPSSWGNEQFF	TGTGCCAGCAGTGGCGGACTAGCGGGACCCAGTTCATGGGGCAATGAGCAGTTCTTC
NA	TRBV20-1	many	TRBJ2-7	CSARDRTARYEQYF	TGCAGTGCTAGAGATCGTACAGCGCGCTACGAGCAGTACTTC
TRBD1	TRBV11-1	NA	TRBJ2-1	CASSPPGQGLNEQFF	TGTGCCAGCAGCCCTCCGGGACAGGGGTTGAATGAGCAGTTCTTC
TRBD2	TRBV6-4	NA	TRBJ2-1	CATTGLAGSYNEQFF	TGTGCCACTACGGGACTAGCGGGAAGCTACAATGAGCAGTTCTTC
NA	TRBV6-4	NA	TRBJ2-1	CASSDGGANEQFF	TGTGCCAGCAGTGACGGGGGGGCCAATGAGCAGTTCTTC
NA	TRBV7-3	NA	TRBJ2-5	CAGLGGRDQETQYF	TGTGCGGGGCTCGGGGGCCGTGACCAAGAGACCCAGTACTTC
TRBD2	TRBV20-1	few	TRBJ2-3	CSAHTREGLTDTQYF	TGCAGTGCACACACACGGGAGGGCCTCACAGATACGCAGTATTTT
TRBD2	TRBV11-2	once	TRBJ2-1	CASAIEGLGSNEVFF	TGTGCCAGCGCTATAGAGGGACTAGGCTCCAATGAGGTGTTCTTC
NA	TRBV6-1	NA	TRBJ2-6	CASSDKGTGANVLTF	TGTGCCAGCAGCGACAAGGGGACTGGGGCCAACGTCCTGACTTTC
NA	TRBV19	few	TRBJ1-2	CASSTYGYTF	TGTGCCAGTAGTACCTATGGCTACACCTTC
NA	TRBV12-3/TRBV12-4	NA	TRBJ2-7	CASSSRGGEQYF	TGTGCCAGCAGTTCGCGCGGCGGGGAGCAGTACTTC
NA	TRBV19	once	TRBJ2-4	CASSIGGGEVDIQYF	TGTGCCAGTAGTATAGGAGGAGGGGAGGTGGACATTCAGTACTTC
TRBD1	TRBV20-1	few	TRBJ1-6	CSARAIPTGDHSPLHF	TGCAGTGCTAGAGCTATACCCACAGGGGATCACTCACCCCTCCACTTT